These T cell receptor beta chains were read from a single sample in a study of blood T cell repertoires in COVID-19. This table comes from immunoSEQ multiplex PCR, and its TCRdb copy is limited to in-frame clones, with some not included. The table lists about 670,000 clones, approximately 90% of them singletons. The sequencing sample was made of peripheral blood. All receptors derive from a woman aged 18-35 years with acute or convalescent COVID-19. Each CDR3 is given without its conserved first and last residue.

>13|TRBJ2-7|TRBV12-5
ASGTGQGLAYEQY
>14|TRBJ2-7|TRBV27
ASSLSDSGGAGEQY
>11|TRBJ1-1|TRBV6-5
ASSRSKNTEAF
>16|TRBJ2-1|TRBV5-1
ASSLGLATSSNYNEQF
>15|TRBJ2-6|TRBV25-1
ASRDKGQISGANVLT
>11|TRBJ1-1|TRBV6-5
ASSKTGFTEAF
>14|TRBJ1-1|TRBV19
ASSIKSPRMNTEAF
>11|TRBJ1-5|TRBV29-1
SVGGQGDQPQH
>13|TRBJ1-6|TRBV18
ASSPMEGSNSPLH
>13|TRBJ2-2|TRBV5-5
ASSFVRGVTGELF
>14|TRBJ1-1|TRBV7-6
ASSLWTGVGNTEAF
>14|TRBJ2-3|TRBV7-2
ASSRSRDRGSDTQY
>12|TRBJ1-3|TRBV7-2
ASRAGPSGNTIY
>15|TRBJ1-3|TRBV9
ASTEGGGYRSGNTIY
>10|TRBJ1-6|TRBV12-3/TRBV12-4
ASSYKNSPLH
>12|TRBJ2-3|TRBV19
ASSWTSGSDTQY
>15|TRBJ2-1|TRBV6-7
ASSYTSLRQGANEQF
>13|TRBJ1-5|TRBV6-6
ASSYSSGGLGPQH
>14|TRBJ1-5|TRBV7-2
ASSLGYRGLSQPQH
>11|TRBJ2-7|TRBV9
ASSVAGAYEQY